This TCR beta chain was identified during a study of beta chain features in type 1 diabetes. General study findings and limits: Type 1 diabetes patients showed fewer insertions and more deletions at VDJ junctions. Patients with Type 1 diabetes showed moderately but significantly shorter TCRB CDR3s in all four CD4+ subsets.

The ends lost 4 bases at V and 10 bases at J; junction bases unmatched: 7. CDR3 size: 13 residues. Germline V lookup: CDR1 GTSNPN, CDR2 SVGIG (reference sequence). For this clone: The antigen is not known.

Expressed TCRB transcripts were sequenced because the isolated RNA had all been reverse transcribed beforehand. Samples of naive, central memory and regulatory T cells yielded a mean of about 3.5 million reads. Data came from immunoSEQ multiplex PCR; TCRdb stores just in-frame clones and leaves some out. The sample shows 250,000 to 350,000 clones, approximately 15% of them seen only once. CD45RO/CCR7/CD25/CD127/CD95/CD27 staining was used to isolate CD4+ naive, central memory, regulatory and stem cell-like memory cells by sorting. The material sequenced was naive CD4+ T cells from blood. The clonotype was recovered from a man in his late teens or twenties with type 1 diabetes. The chain recombines TRBV30 with TRBJ1-6; 7 nucleotides agree with TRBD1. CDR3 protein: CAWNRGSSSPLHF. The CDR3 DNA reads as TGTGCCTGGAACAGGGGTTCGAGCTCACCCCTCCACTTT.